Following are 32 T cell receptor beta chains from one sample sequenced in a study of somatic mutations in cytotoxic T cells in rheumatoid arthritis. TCRdb's table, derived via immunoSEQ multiplex PCR, lists solely in-frame clones and lacks some. The sample shows roughly 20,000 clones, just under 80% of them seen only once. Sequenced input: CD8+ T cells sorted from blood. All receptors come from an adult with rheumatoid arthritis.

This rearrangement joins TRBV4-3 to TRBJ2-7; tentatively, D is TRBD2 (5 bases). Germline V gene sequence: CDR1 LGHNA, CDR2 YSLEER. V was trimmed by 2 bases and J by 0 bases, leaving 11 bases between them. The CDR3 has 15 amino acids. The CDR3 loop reads CASSQFPGSSYEQYF. Written as DNA, the CDR3 is TGCGCCAGCAGCCAATTCCCGGGAAGCTCCTACGAGCAGTACTTC.

This clone was observed a handful of times. Other nucleotide sequences in the sample specify the same CDR3. The rearrangement uses TRBV27 and TRBJ2-2, with no clear D. The V end lost 2 bases, the J end lost 0 bases, and 10 bases lay between the germline ends. The CDR3 is 16 amino acids. Germline V CDR1 and CDR2: MNHEY, SMNVEV (reference sequence). CDR3 loop: CASSLITFANTGELFF. Here the CDR3 DNA reads TGTGCCAGCAGTTTAATTACATTCGCGAACACCGGGGAGCTGTTTTTT.

The chain uses TRBV19 and TRBJ1-1; no reliable D call. CDR1 is LNHDA, CDR2 SQIVND, per germline (reference sequence). This CDR3 spans 14 amino acids. Trimming took 3 bases from V and 2 from J, leaving 10 bases between them. The CDR3, as DNA: TGTGCCAGTAGTATCCGAACGGGAAACACTGAAGCTTTCTTT. It is translated as CASSIRTGNTEAFF.

V usage is TRBV4-1 and J usage is TRBJ2-7; the D is unclear. The ends were cut back, 1 base at V and 2 bases at J, with 6 bases in the middle. The CDR3 is made up of 13 amino acids. Germline V gene data show CDR1 as MGHRA and CDR2 as YSYEKL. This CDR3 is CASSQGSAYEQYF. The CDR3 DNA reads as TGCGCCAGCAGCCAAGGGTCCGCCTACGAGCAGTACTTC.

J is TRBJ1-4 and V is TRBV27, with D possibly TRBD1 on 6 matching bases. CDR3 size: 15 residues. Trimming took off 1 base at V and 1 base at J, with 7 bases between the two ends. Looked up from germline, CDR1 is MNHEY and CDR2 is SMNVEV (reference sequence). CDR3 sequence reads: CASSLWGQTNEKLFF. For the CDR3, the DNA is TGTGCCAGCAGTTTATGGGGACAAACTAATGAAAAACTGTTTTTT.

The rearrangement joins TRBV7-6 to TRBJ2-6; D remains unclear. Germline CDR1 is SGHVS and CDR2 is FNYEAQ. Trimming took 5 bases from V and 3 from J, leaving 2 bases between them. This CDR3 has 12 residues. The CDR3 DNA sequence: TGTGCCAGCAGCCTTGGGGCCAACGTCCTGACTTTC. This encodes CASSLGANVLTF.

This clone was picked up one time. This chain connects TRBV15 to TRBJ1-2, with D possibly matching TRBD1 (6 bases). V was trimmed by 5 bases and J by 0 bases, leaving 10 bases between them. This CDR3 comprises 14 residues. Looked up from germline, CDR1 is LNHNV and CDR2 is YYDKDF (reference sequence). CDR3 DNA sequence: TGTGCCACCAGCCGTTGGACAGCTAACTATGGCTACACCTTC. Translating it yields CATSRWTANYGYTF.

The CDR3 bases are TGCGCCAGCAGCCAAGATAGGAGGAAACTGTTTTTT. Its translation is CASSQDRRKLFF. The V and J genes are TRBV4-3 and TRBJ1-4; D call uncertain. Germline CDR1 LGHNA, CDR2 YSLEER. V was pared by 0 bases and J by 11 bases, with 7 bases between. This CDR3 comprises 12 residues.

This chain joins TRBV2 and TRBJ1-2; D gene ambiguous. V was shortened by 0 bases and J by 4 bases, with 12 bases between the two germline ends. The length of the CDR3 is 15 residues. Germline V gene sequence: CDR1 SNHLY, CDR2 FYNNEI. The CDR3 loop is CASSEAHRAPYGYTF. CDR3 bases: TGTGCCAGCAGTGAAGCGCACAGAGCCCCCTATGGCTACACCTTC.

This clone has a handful of counts. The chain is built from TRBV4-3 and TRBJ2-3, with 7 bases fitting TRBD2. Unmatched junction bases numbered 3, after V lost 1 base and J lost 2 bases. Germline-derived CDR1 and CDR2 are LGHNA and YSLEER. The CDR3 contains 15 residues. Here the CDR3 reads CASSQGGGTTDTQYF. CDR3 nucleotides: TGCGCCAGCAGCCAAGGGGGGGGTACCACAGATACGCAGTATTTT.

V and J are TRBV9 and TRBJ1-5; D is unclear. Germline V gene sequence: CDR1 SGDLS, CDR2 YYNGEE. Trimming removed 3 bases at V and 7 bases at J, with 17 bases between. There are 15 residues in the CDR3. The CDR3 bases are TGTGCCAGCAGCGAAATGAATGGGGTAGGACAGCCCCAGCATTTT. Translating gives CASSEMNGVGQPQHF.

This clone is a singleton in its sample. The chain recombines TRBV18 with TRBJ2-6; perhaps TRBD2 as D (5 bases). The CDR3 has 18 amino acids. CDR1 is KGHSH and CDR2 is LQKENI in the germline V gene. Trimming stripped 2 bases from V and 3 bases from J, with 17 bases between. CDR3 sequence reads: CASSPSLGSTVGANVLTF. CDR3 DNA sequence: TGTGCCAGCTCACCATCTCTTGGGAGCACCGTTGGGGCCAACGTCCTGACTTTC.

The DNA of the CDR3 is TGTGCCTGGATGGGCGCCCCAGAGACCCAGTACTTC. Its protein product is CAWMGAPETQYF. The chain joins TRBV30 to TRBJ2-5; D ambiguous. The V end was cut by 4 bases, the J end by 4 bases, with 10 bases between. CDR1 GTSNPN and CDR2 SVGIG come from the germline V gene (reference sequence). This CDR3 region has 12 residues.

V gene TRBV2 combines with J gene TRBJ1-4, with 10 bases aligning to TRBD1. V gave up 3 bases and J gave up 8 bases; unmatched junction bases: 9. This CDR3 is built from 16 residues. CDR1 is SNHLY and CDR2 is FYNNEI in the germline V gene. CDR3 loop: CASSDRDRGPREKLFF. CDR3 nucleotides: TGTGCCAGCAGTGATAGGGACAGGGGCCCTCGGGAAAAACTGTTTTTT.

This clone was observed a single time. The chain carries TRBV4-1 and TRBJ1-4, with 7 positions matching TRBD1. V lost 5 bases and J lost 8; bases outside the gene matches: 8. The CDR3 extends over 14 amino acids. The germline V gene encodes CDR1 MGHRA and CDR2 YSYEKL. The CDR3 region is CASSKTGVGEKLFF. CDR3 bases: TGCGCCAGCAGCAAAACAGGGGTAGGAGAAAAACTGTTTTTT.

The chain is built from TRBV5-6 and TRBJ2-4; tentatively, D is TRBD1 (7 bases). The V end lost 0 bases, the J end lost 6 bases, and 13 bases lay between the germline ends. The CDR3 is 15 residues long. CDR1 and CDR2 from the germline V gene are SGHDT and YYEEEE. Here the CDR3 reads CASSLAGQGGNIQYF. In DNA, the CDR3 is TGTGCCAGCAGCTTGGCCGGGCAGGGGGGAAACATTCAGTACTTC.

This clone was seen only a few times. This rearrangement joins TRBV15 to TRBJ2-7; D remains unclear. The CDR3 spans 14 residues. The V gene's germline CDR1 is LNHNV and CDR2 YYDKDF (reference sequence). Trimming left V 5 bases short and J 0 bases short, with 11 bases between. CDR3 sequence: CATSPWSGSYEQYF. In DNA form, the CDR3 reads TGTGCCACCAGCCCTTGGTCCGGCTCCTACGAGCAGTACTTC.

In nucleotides, the CDR3 is TGTGCCAGCAGTTACTCTCCAGGGGCCGGATCACCCCTCCACTTT. This encodes CASSYSPGAGSPLHF. The chain carries TRBV6-5 and TRBJ1-6; D possibly corresponds to TRBD1 (6 bases). Germline lookup yields CDR1 MNHEY and CDR2 SVGAGI. The CDR3 runs to 15 residues. With 0 bases removed from V and 10 bases from J, the gap between germline ends came to 13 bases.

This clone has only a few counts. The rearrangement uses TRBV6-5 and TRBJ2-7; D may be TRBD1 (5 bases). CDR1 is MNHEY, CDR2 SVGAGI, per germline. This CDR3 spans 14 amino acids. The V gene lost 2 bases and the J gene lost 5 bases, with 13 bases spanning the gap. CDR3 amino acids: CASSYTQGTNEQYF. The CDR3 region has the DNA TGTGCCAGCAGTTACACTCAGGGAACCAACGAGCAGTACTTC.

This clone was recorded a few times. V is TRBV5-1 and J is TRBJ2-1; 11 positions match TRBD2. V shed 0 bases, J shed 8 bases, and the junction held 16 bases outside the gene matches. There are 19 residues in the CDR3. Germline assignment: CDR1 SGHRS and CDR2 YFSETQ. DNA of the CDR3: TGCGCCAGCAGCTTGGAGTCGGGTAGCGGGAGGGCCGAGTACGATGAGCAGTTCTTC. Its translation: CASSLESGSGRAEYDEQFF. The variable domain in full, completed from reference TRBV5-1 and TRBJ2-1, reads KAGVTQTPRYLIKTRGQQVTLSCSPISGHRSVSWYQQTPGQGLQFLFEYFSETQRNKGNFPGRFSGRQFSNSRSEMNVSTLELGDSALYLCASSLESGSGRAEYDEQFFGPGTRLTVL.

This clone showed up just once. V is TRBV7-9 and J is TRBJ2-7, with D perhaps matching TRBD1 (5 bases). The CDR3 sequence is 14 residues long. With 3 bases removed from V and 5 bases from J, the gap between germline ends came to 14 bases. Per the germline V gene, CDR1 is SEHNR and CDR2 is FQNEAQ (reference sequence). The CDR3 protein is CASSFLGALNEQYF. The DNA of the CDR3 is TGTGCCAGCAGCTTTTTAGGGGCCCTCAACGAGCAGTACTTC.

The genes are TRBV7-8 and TRBJ2-1; 8 bases match TRBD2. This CDR3 is 15 amino acids long. The germline V gene encodes CDR1 SGHVS and CDR2 FQNEAQ. The ends lost 5 bases at V and 5 bases at J; junction bases unmatched: 8. The CDR3 loop is CASSHGLANNNEQFF. CDR3 nucleotides: TGTGCCAGCAGCCATGGACTAGCCAACAACAATGAGCAGTTCTTC.

The chain has TRBV6-5 and TRBJ1-5; tentatively, D is TRBD1 (5 bases). This CDR3 contains 15 residues. Per the germline V gene, CDR1 is MNHEY and CDR2 is SVGAGI. V lost 0 bases to trimming and J lost 4 bases, with 10 bases between them. CDR3 amino acids: CASSYSAGGNQPQHF. CDR3 coding DNA: TGTGCCAGCAGTTACTCCGCTGGGGGAAATCAGCCCCAGCATTTT.

This clone was recorded only once. This rearrangement joins TRBV4-1 to TRBJ1-5; TRBD1 might be the D (6 bases). Germline lookup yields CDR1 MGHRA and CDR2 YSYEKL. There are 15 residues in the CDR3. Trimming removed 2 bases from V and 3 bases from J, with 11 bases in between. For the CDR3, the DNA is TGCGCCAGCAGCCAACAGGGGTTGAACAATCAGCCCCAGCATTTT. Its translation: CASSQQGLNNQPQHF.

The rearrangement joins TRBV6-5 to TRBJ2-7, with D perhaps given as TRBD1 or TRBD2 (5 bases each). The germline V gene encodes CDR1 MNHEY and CDR2 SVGAGI. The length of the CDR3 is 14 residues. V lost 5 bases to trimming and J lost 4 bases, with 15 bases between them. CDR3 sequence: CASSPGTGKYEQYF. The CDR3 coding sequence is TGTGCCAGCAGTCCTGGGACGGGGAAGTACGAGCAGTACTTC.

This chain joins TRBV7-9 and TRBJ1-6, with 9 bases fitting TRBD1. Germline V gives CDR1 SEHNR, CDR2 FQNEAQ (reference sequence). With V trimmed by 5 bases and J by 9 bases, 8 bases remained unmatched. CDR3 size: 15 residues. CDR3: CASSPGTGLFSPLHF. The CDR3 DNA sequence: TGTGCCAGCAGCCCGGGGACAGGGTTGTTTTCACCCCTCCACTTT.

The chain couples TRBV4-1 to TRBJ1-5; 9 nucleotides agree with TRBD1. V trimming: 4 bases; J trimming: 10 bases; junction bases outside the gene matches: 8. The CDR3 contains 14 residues. Looked up from germline, CDR1 is MGHRA and CDR2 is YSYEKL. The CDR3: CASSPAGTGFPQHF. CDR3 in DNA: TGCGCCAGCAGCCCTGCCGGGACAGGGTTCCCCCAGCATTTT.

This clone was seen a handful of times. The chain uses TRBV30 and TRBJ1-1; 7 bases match TRBD1. This CDR3 has 13 residues. Trimming cost V 4 bases and J 4 bases; bases outside gene matches: 6. CDR1 is GTSNPN, CDR2 SVGIG, per germline (reference sequence). In nucleotides, the CDR3 is TGTGCCTGGAACCAGGGGGTGGCCACTGAAGCTTTCTTT. Translated: CAWNQGVATEAFF. Looking up the rest from reference TRBV30 and TRBJ1-1 gives the full variable domain: SQTIHQWPATLVQPVGSPLSLECTVEGTSNPNLYWYRQAAGRGLQLLFYSVGIGQISSEVPQNLSASRPQDRQFILSSKKLLLSDSGFYLCAWNQGVATEAFFGQGTRLTVV.

The chain links TRBV7-9 to TRBJ2-7; D is possibly TRBD1 or TRBD2 (5 bases each). The germline V gene has CDR1 SEHNR and CDR2 FQNEAQ (reference sequence). This CDR3 has 13 amino acids. V dropped 8 bases and J dropped 6 bases, with 17 bases sitting between them. The CDR3 loop reads CASRATSGAEQYF. CDR3 bases: TGTGCCAGCCGTGCAACTTCCGGGGCCGAGCAGTACTTC.

This rearrangement joins TRBV5-4 to TRBJ1-3; D is uncertain. V dropped 0 bases and J dropped 4 bases, with 5 bases sitting between them. This CDR3 region has 13 residues. Germline V gives CDR1 SGHNT, CDR2 YYREEE (reference sequence). Here the CDR3 DNA reads TGTGCCAGCAGCTTGGACCCAGGAAACACCATATATTTT. As protein: CASSLDPGNTIYF.

This clone appeared a single time. V gene TRBV5-4 combines with J gene TRBJ2-7; D is unclear. V lost 0 bases and J 1 base, leaving 5 bases between the germline ends. Germline loops: CDR1 SGHNT, CDR2 YYREEE (reference sequence). The length of the CDR3 is 13 residues. CDR3 sequence: CASSLDGSYEQYF. The CDR3 nucleotides are TGTGCCAGCAGCTTGGACGGTTCCTACGAGCAGTACTTC.

This chain uses TRBV7-2 with TRBJ2-3, with 9 bases matching TRBD2. The CDR3 contains 16 residues. Germline CDR1 is SGHTA and CDR2 is FQGNSA. Trimming took 2 bases from V and 5 from J; bases not matched to a gene: 8. The CDR3 nucleotides read TGTGCCAGCAGCTTAAGGCCTAGCGGGACTGAAGATACGCAGTATTTT. Its protein product is CASSLRPSGTEDTQYF.